The clone carrying this T cell receptor beta chain occurred once. This record comes from a study of early stage breast cancer tumors. With 1 base clipped from V and 7 bases from J, the junction kept 8 bases outside the gene matches. Germline V gene lookup returns CDR1 LGHNA and CDR2 YNFKEQ. This CDR3 is 18 amino acids long. Libraries were prepared by immunoSEQ multiplex PCR; TCRdb keeps only in-frame clonotypes and omits some of them. The repertoire holds about 72,000 clones, with 70% to 85% as singletons. The V gene is TRBV4-2, the J gene TRBJ2-1; the match to TRBD2 covers 15 bases. The TCR was taken from a person aged 55 to 69 with breast cancer. Specimen: blood. The chain's CDR3 is CASSQVGGGLAGGNEQFF. The DNA for the CDR3 is TGTGCCAGCAGCCAAGTTGGGGGGGGACTAGCGGGAGGAAATGAGCAGTTCTTC.